The 10 T cell receptor beta chains listed next were all sequenced from one sample in a study of blood T cell repertoires in COVID-19. Clones were sequenced by immunoSEQ multiplex PCR, and TCRdb holds only the in-frame ones, with some missing. The sample records about 140,000 clones, approximately 90% being singletons. Sequenced sample: peripheral blood. Receptor source: a woman aged 40 to 49 with acute or convalescent COVID-19.

The genes are TRBV7-9 and TRBJ2-7; D perhaps matches TRBD2 (5 bases). CDR3 length: 14 amino acids. With 3 bases removed from V and 2 bases from J, the gap between germline ends came to 11 bases. Germline loops: CDR1 SEHNR, CDR2 FQNEAQ (reference sequence). The CDR3 nucleotides are TGTGCCAGCAGCTTCGGACTGGCGCCCTACGAGCAGTACTTC. Translated: CASSFGLAPYEQYF.

V is TRBV5-1 and J is TRBJ1-3, with D perhaps matching TRBD1 (6 bases). Trimming took 4 bases from V and 3 from J, leaving 8 bases between them. This CDR3 region has 13 residues. Germline lookup yields CDR1 SGHRS and CDR2 YFSETQ. CDR3 protein: CASSPRGGNTIYF. The CDR3 DNA reads TGCGCCAGCAGCCCCAGGGGTGGAAACACCATATATTTT.

The chain joins TRBV15 to TRBJ1-5; D not certain. Germline V lookup: CDR1 LNHNV, CDR2 YYDKDF (reference sequence). Trimming took 1 base from V and 8 from J, leaving 15 bases between them. There are 15 residues in the CDR3. CDR3 in DNA: TGTGCCACCAGCAGAGCCTCGACCGGGAAGAAGCCCCAGCATTTT. It yields the protein CATSRASTGKKPQHF.

The genes are TRBV20-1 and TRBJ1-1; D not resolved. From germline, CDR1 is DFQATT and CDR2 SNEGSKA (reference sequence). The V end was cut by 3 bases, the J end by 6 bases, with 8 bases between. This CDR3 is built from 11 residues. The CDR3 is CSASQGAEAFF. CDR3 nucleotides: TGCAGTGCTAGCCAAGGAGCTGAAGCTTTCTTT.

The CDR3 region is CASSLLGHLNGDEQYF. The CDR3 DNA is TGTGCCAGCAGTTTATTGGGACACCTGAACGGCGACGAGCAGTACTTC. The chain links TRBV6-6 to TRBJ2-7; a possible D gene is TRBD1 (6 bases). Per the germline V gene, CDR1 is MNHNY and CDR2 is SVGAGI (reference sequence). V was pared by 4 bases and J by 5 bases, with 21 bases between. This CDR3 spans 16 amino acids.

The rearrangement joins TRBV25-1 to TRBJ1-1; D perhaps matches TRBD1 (5 bases). V lost 5 bases and J 0 bases, leaving 7 bases between the germline ends. Germline V gives CDR1 MGHDK, CDR2 SYGVNS. The CDR3 loop spans 13 amino acids. The CDR3 nucleotides are TGTGCCAGCAGTAGGGGCATGAACACTGAAGCTTTCTTT. Its protein is CASSRGMNTEAFF.

The gene calls are TRBV29-1 and TRBJ1-1; D may be TRBD1 (6 bases). Germline V CDR1 and CDR2: SQVTM, ANQGSEA. Trimming pared 2 bases from V and 5 bases from J, leaving 21 bases between. The CDR3 contains 16 residues. CDR3 amino acids: CSVEPASAGAGTEAFF. The CDR3 DNA is TGCAGCGTTGAACCGGCCTCGGCAGGGGCCGGTACTGAAGCTTTCTTT.

The CDR3 is CASSAGGTNTGELFF. Written as DNA, the CDR3 is TGTGCCAGCAGCGCGGGAGGGACGAACACCGGGGAGCTGTTTTTT. The chain uses TRBV7-3 and TRBJ2-2; the match to TRBD2 covers 9 bases. V gave up 5 bases and J gave up 0 bases; unmatched junction bases: 1. The length of the CDR3 is 15 residues. In germline, CDR1 is SGHTA, CDR2 FQGTGA. Combining the CDR3 with reference TRBV7-3 and TRBJ2-2 gives the whole variable domain GAGVSQTPSNKVTEKGKYVELRCDPISGHTALYWYRQSLGQGPEFLIYFQGTGAADDSGLPNDRFFAVRPEGSVSTLKIQRTERGDSAVYLCASSAGGTNTGELFFGEGSRLTVL.

This clone came up once. The rearrangement joins TRBV7-9 to TRBJ1-1; possibly TRBD1 for D (5 bases). In germline, CDR1 is SEHNR, CDR2 FQNEAQ (reference sequence). This CDR3 has 13 residues. V lost 6 bases, J lost 1 base, and 9 bases lay in between. In DNA form, the CDR3 reads TGTGCCAGCAGGGACGACAGGAACACTGAAGCTTTCTTT. It yields the protein CASRDDRNTEAFF.

CDR3 coding DNA: TGTGCCAGCAGCGTTACTAGCGGAACCCCCCCCTACAATGAGCAGTTCTTC. As protein: CASSVTSGTPPYNEQFF. This chain connects TRBV7-2 to TRBJ2-1; 8 bases are shared with TRBD2. Germline V gene sequence: CDR1 SGHTA, CDR2 FQGNSA. The CDR3 runs to 17 residues. Trimming cost V 5 bases and J 2 bases; bases outside gene matches: 11.